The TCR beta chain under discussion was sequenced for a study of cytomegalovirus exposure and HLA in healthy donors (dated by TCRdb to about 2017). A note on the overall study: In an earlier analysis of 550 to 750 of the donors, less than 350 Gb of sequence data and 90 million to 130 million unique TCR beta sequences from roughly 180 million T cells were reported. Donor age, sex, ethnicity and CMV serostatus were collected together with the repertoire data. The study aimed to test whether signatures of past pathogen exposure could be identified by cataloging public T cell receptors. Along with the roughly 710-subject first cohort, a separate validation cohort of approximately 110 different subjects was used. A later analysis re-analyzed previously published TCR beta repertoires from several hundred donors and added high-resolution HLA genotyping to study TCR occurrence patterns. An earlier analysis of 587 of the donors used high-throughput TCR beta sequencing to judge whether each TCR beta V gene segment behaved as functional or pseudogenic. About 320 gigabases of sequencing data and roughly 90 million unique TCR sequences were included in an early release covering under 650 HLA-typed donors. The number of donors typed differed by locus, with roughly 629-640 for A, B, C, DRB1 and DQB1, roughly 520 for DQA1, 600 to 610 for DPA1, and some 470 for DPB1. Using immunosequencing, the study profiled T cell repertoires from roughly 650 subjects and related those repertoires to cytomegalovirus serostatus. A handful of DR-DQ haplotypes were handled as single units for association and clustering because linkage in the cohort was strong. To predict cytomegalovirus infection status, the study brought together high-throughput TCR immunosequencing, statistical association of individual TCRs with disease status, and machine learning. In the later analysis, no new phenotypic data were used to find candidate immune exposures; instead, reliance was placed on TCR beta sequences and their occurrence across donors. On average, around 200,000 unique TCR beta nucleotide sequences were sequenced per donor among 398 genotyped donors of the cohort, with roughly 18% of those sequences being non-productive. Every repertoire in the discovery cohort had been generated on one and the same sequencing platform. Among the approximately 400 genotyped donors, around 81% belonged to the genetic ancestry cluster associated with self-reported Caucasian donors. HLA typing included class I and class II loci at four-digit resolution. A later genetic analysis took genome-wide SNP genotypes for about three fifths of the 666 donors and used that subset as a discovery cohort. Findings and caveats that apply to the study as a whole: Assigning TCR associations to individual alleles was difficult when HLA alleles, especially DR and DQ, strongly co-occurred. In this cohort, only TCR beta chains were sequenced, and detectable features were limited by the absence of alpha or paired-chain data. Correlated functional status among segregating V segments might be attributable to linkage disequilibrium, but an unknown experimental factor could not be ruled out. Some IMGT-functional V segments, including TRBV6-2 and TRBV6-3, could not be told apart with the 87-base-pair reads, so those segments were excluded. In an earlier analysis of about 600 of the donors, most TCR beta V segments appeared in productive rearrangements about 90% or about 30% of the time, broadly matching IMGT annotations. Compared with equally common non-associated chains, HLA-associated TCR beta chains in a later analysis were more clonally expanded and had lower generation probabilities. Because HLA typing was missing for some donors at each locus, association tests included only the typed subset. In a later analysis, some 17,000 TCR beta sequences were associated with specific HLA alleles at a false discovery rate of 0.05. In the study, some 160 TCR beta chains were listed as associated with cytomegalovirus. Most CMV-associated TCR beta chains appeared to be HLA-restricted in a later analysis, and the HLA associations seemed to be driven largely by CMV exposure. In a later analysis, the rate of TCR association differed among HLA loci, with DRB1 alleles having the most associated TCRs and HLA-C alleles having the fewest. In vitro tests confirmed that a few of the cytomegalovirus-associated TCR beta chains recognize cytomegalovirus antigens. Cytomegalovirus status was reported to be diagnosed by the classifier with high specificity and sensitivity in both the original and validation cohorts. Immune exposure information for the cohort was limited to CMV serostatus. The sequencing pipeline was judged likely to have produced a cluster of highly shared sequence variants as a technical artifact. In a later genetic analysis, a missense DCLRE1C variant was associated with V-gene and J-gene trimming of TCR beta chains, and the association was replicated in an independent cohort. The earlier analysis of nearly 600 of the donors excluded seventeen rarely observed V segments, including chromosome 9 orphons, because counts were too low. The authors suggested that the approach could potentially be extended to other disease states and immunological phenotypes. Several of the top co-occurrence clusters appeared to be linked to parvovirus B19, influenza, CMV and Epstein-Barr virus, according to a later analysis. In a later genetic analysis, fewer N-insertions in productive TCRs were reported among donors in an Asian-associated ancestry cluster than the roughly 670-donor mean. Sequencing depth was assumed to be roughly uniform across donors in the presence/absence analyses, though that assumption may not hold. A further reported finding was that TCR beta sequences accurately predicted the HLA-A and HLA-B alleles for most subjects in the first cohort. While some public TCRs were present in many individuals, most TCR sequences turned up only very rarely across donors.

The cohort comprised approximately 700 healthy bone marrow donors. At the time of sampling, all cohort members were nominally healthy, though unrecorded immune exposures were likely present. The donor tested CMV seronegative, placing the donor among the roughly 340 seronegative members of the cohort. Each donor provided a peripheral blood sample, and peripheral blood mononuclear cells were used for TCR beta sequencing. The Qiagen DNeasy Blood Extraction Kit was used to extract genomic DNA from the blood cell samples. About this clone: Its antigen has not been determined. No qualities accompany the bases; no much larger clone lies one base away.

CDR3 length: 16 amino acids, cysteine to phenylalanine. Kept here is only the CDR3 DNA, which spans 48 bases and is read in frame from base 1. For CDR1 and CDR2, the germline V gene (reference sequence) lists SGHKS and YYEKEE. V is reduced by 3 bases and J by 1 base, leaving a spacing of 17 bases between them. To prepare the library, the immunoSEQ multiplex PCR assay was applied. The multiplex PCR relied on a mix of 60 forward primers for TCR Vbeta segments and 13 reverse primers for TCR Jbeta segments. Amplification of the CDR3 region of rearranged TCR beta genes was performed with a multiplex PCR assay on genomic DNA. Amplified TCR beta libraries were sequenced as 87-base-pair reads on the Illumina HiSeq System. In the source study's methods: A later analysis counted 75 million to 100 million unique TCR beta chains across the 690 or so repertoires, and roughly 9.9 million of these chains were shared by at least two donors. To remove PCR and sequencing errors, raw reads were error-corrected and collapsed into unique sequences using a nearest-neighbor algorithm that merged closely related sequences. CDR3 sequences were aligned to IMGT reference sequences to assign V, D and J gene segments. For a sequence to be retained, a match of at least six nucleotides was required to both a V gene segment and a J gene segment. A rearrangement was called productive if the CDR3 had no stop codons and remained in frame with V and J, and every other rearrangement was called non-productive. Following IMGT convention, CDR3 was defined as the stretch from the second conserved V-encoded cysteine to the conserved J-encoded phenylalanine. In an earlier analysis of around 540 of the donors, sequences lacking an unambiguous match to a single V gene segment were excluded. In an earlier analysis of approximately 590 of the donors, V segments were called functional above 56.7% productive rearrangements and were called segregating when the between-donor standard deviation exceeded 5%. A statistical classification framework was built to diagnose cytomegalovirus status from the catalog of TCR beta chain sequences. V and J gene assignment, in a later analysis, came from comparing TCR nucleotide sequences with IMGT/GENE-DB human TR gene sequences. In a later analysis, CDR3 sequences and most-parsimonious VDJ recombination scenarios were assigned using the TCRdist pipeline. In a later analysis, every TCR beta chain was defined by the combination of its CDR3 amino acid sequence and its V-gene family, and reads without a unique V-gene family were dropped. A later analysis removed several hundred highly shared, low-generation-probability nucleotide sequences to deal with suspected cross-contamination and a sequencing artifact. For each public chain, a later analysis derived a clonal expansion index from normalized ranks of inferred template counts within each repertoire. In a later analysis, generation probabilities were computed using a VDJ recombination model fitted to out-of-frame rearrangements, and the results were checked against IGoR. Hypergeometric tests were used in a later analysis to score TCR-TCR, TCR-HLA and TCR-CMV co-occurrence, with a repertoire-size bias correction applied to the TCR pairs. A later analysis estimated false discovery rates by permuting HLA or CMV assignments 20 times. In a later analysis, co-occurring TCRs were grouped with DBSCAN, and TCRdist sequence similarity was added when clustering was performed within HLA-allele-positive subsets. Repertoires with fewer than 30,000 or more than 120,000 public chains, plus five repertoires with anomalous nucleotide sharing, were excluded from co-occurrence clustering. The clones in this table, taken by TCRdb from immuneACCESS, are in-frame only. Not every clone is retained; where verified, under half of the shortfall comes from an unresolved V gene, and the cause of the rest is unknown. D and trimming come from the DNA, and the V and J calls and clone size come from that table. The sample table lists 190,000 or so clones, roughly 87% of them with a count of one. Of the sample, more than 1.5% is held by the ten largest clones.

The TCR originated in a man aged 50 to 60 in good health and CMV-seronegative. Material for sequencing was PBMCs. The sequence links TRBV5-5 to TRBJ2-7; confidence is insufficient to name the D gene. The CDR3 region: CASSSSLFYPSYEQYF. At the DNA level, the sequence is TGTGCCAGCAGCTCATCACTTTTCTACCCGTCCTACGAGCAGTACTTC.